Described below is a single T cell receptor beta chain sequence and its context. This sample is drawn from a study of immune evolution from preneoplasia to lung adenocarcinoma. Some clones are missing from TCRdb's copy, which holds only in-frame ones; the method was immunoSEQ multiplex PCR. The profile shows some 6,200 clones, roughly three quarters of them singletons. The CDR3 consists of 15 residues. Germline loops: CDR1 ENHRY, CDR2 SYGVKD. V was trimmed by 10 bases and J by 4 bases, leaving 20 bases between them. Patient tissue came from resections in Japan or China, 2014–2017. Sequenced input: FFPE adjacent normal lung tissue. This clonotype originated in a person aged 60-80 years with lung adenocarcinoma. The chain combines TRBV10-3 with TRBJ2-1, with a weak D call TRBD1 (5 bases). CDR3 bases: TGTGCCACCCTCGACACAGGCGACCTTTACAATGAGCAGTTCTTC. Translated, it gives CATLDTGDLYNEQFF.